This is a list of T cell receptor beta chains from one sample in a study of T cell repertoires in cytomegalovirus infection. Antigen specificity for these receptors is unknown. MiXCR, run by TCRdb on the reads, gives a single entry per CDR3 protein. The sample has approximately 1,000,000 distinct CDR3 sequences, roughly 31% seen once. Material: cultured CD8+ T cells from PBMCs, obtained from culture after CMV antigen stimulation. Source of these receptors: a human donor in good health (CMV status not recorded). Some clones in this sample may be carry-over from other donors' samples. CDR3s include the opening cysteine and the closing phenylalanine or tryptophan. A D gene is named only where the DNA matches it firmly. A row's size may be missing; if present it is once, few, many or a size class.

TRBJ1-1	TRBV6-5	.	.	TGTGCCAGCAGTGAAACCAGGGGCTTGAACACTGAAGCTTTCTTT	CASSETRGLNTEAFF
TRBJ2-1	TRBV2	few	.	TGTGCCAGCAGCCGGGACCCAAGCTCCTACAATGAGCAGTTCTTC	CASSRDPSSYNEQFF
TRBJ1-1	TRBV7-9	many	TRBD1	TGTGCCAGCAGCCCTGACCCAGGGGGCTGGACTGAAGCTTTCTTT	CASSPDPGGWTEAFF
TRBJ1-5	TRBV6-2/TRBV6-3	.	TRBD1	TGTGCCAGCAGTTACCCGGGACAGGGGCCTTATAGCAATCAGCCCCAGCATTTT	CASSYPGQGPYSNQPQHF
TRBJ1-4	TRBV7-2	many	.	TGTGCCAGCAGCGTTGTGGACAGCTTAAATGAAAAACTGTTTTTT	CASSVVDSLNEKLFF
TRBJ2-1	TRBV5-6	.	TRBD1	TGTGCCAGCAGCTTCGGTTTAGGGACAGCCGTACTTTACTCCTACAATGAGCAGTTCTTC	CASSFGLGTAVLYSYNEQFF
TRBJ2-5	TRBV6-2/TRBV6-3	.	TRBD1	TGTGCCAGCAGTTACTCAACCGACAGGGTATTCCAAGAGACCCAGTACTTC	CASSYSTDRVFQETQYF
TRBJ1-5	TRBV10-3	few	TRBD1	TGTGCCATCAGACAGGGGGCTAATCAGCCCCAGCATTTT	CAIRQGANQPQHF
TRBJ2-1	TRBV5-1	few	TRBD1	TGCGCCAGCAGCGCCGGACAGGGATGGAATGAGCAGTTCTTC	CASSAGQGWNEQFF
TRBJ1-6	TRBV6-5	many	.	TGTGCCAGCAGTTTTACAGGATTATCACCCCTCCACTTT	CASSFTGLSPLHF
TRBJ1-5	TRBV4-3	.	.	TGCGCCAGCAGCCAAGACGGGGATCGCAATCAGCCCCAGCATTTT	CASSQDGDRNQPQHF
TRBJ2-7	TRBV27	few	.	TGTGCCAGCAGTTTCCAACAGACCTACGAGCAGTACTTC	CASSFQQTYEQYF
TRBJ2-3	TRBV15	.	TRBD2	TGTGCCGCCAGCAACTACCTAGCGGGGAGCACAGATACGCAGTATTTT	CAASNYLAGSTDTQYF
TRBJ2-1	TRBV28	many	TRBD1	TGTGCCAGCATCTCCTTACAGGGGTATGAGCAGTTCTTC	CASISLQGYEQFF
TRBJ2-2	TRBV4-1	.	TRBD2	TGCGCCAGCAGCCAAGAAGGGCGGGGGGGCTTCACCGGGGAGCTGTTTTTT	CASSQEGRGGFTGELFF
TRBJ2-1	TRBV7-9	.	TRBD2	TGTGCCAGCAGCTTCGGGGGGGTATCGGGGAATGAGCAGTTCTTC	CASSFGGVSGNEQFF
TRBJ2-4	TRBV7-2	few	.	TGTGCCAGCAGCTTAAAGCCAGCCAAAAACATTCAGTACTTC	CASSLKPAKNIQYF
TRBJ2-1	TRBV7-6	few	TRBD2	TGTGCCAGCAGCCCCGGGCTAGCGGGGAGGAATGAGCAGTTCTTC	CASSPGLAGRNEQFF
TRBJ1-4	TRBV28	.	.	TGTGCCAGCAGTTCCGAGGGGAGAACTAATGAAAAACTGTTTTTT	CASSSEGRTNEKLFF
TRBJ1-1	TRBV12-3/TRBV12-4	.	.	TGTGCCAGCAGCCCCACGCGGCCGAACACTGAAGCTTTCTTT	CASSPTRPNTEAFF
TRBJ2-5	TRBV12-3/TRBV12-4	.	.	TGTGCCAGCAGTTTTGGTGAGGGGTCCCTGAAGACCCAGTACTTC	CASSFGEGSLKTQYF
TRBJ2-1	TRBV19	.	.	TGTGCCAGTAGTCTCCGGACAGAAACGCCTTTTAATGAGCAGTTCTTC	CASSLRTETPFNEQFF
TRBJ2-2	TRBV13	.	TRBD1	TGTGCCAGCAGAACCTCGGACAGGGCCACCGGGGAGCTGTTTTTT	CASRTSDRATGELFF
TRBJ1-4	TRBV7-8	.	.	TGTGCCAGCAGCCCCCTAGTGGAAACTAATAAAAAACTGTTTTTT	CASSPLVETNKKLFF
TRBJ2-5	TRBV15	.	TRBD2	TGTGCCACCAGCAGAGACGGACTAGCGGGGGGCGGGGAGACCCAGTACTTC	CATSRDGLAGGGETQYF
TRBJ2-2	TRBV5-4	.	TRBD1	TGTGCCAGCAGCGAAGGACAGGGGTCCCCGGAGGAGCTGTTTTTT	CASSEGQGSPEELFF
TRBJ1-2	TRBV12-3/TRBV12-4	.	.	TGTGCCAGCAGTATGACAGCGGGAGATGGCTACACCTTC	CASSMTAGDGYTF
TRBJ2-7	TRBV7-8	many	.	TGTGCCAGCATCGTCAATCGGTTGGTGAAAGGGATTCACGAGCAGTACTTC	CASIVNRLVKGIHEQYF
TRBJ2-3	TRBV20-1	.	TRBD1	TGCAGTGCTAGGGGGACAGGGTATTTCACAGATACGCAGTATTTT	CSARGTGYFTDTQYF
TRBJ1-2	TRBV5-1	.	TRBD1	TGCGCCAGCACAGGCTCAGGGGGACGGTATGGCTACACCTTC	CASTGSGGRYGYTF
TRBJ1-1	TRBV4-2	.	.	TGTGCCAGCAGCCATGAGCCGGTGCCGATGACTGAAGCTTTCTTT	CASSHEPVPMTEAFF
TRBJ1-2	TRBV25-1	.	.	TGTGCCAGCAGTGAATACCGGGGGGGCTACACCTTC	CASSEYRGGYTF
TRBJ1-5	TRBV6-6	.	TRBD1	TGTGCCAGCAGGGACACGACAGGGTGGGGTCAGCCCCAGCATTTT	CASRDTTGWGQPQHF
TRBJ2-1	TRBV7-8	many	.	TGTGCCAGCAGCTTAGTGGAGGATCCCTTAGGGAATGAGCAGTTCTTC	CASSLVEDPLGNEQFF
TRBJ1-2	TRBV2	.	.	TGTGCCAGCACCCTGCGGGGACATCAAGGCTACACCTTC	CASTLRGHQGYTF
TRBJ1-1	TRBV27	few	.	TGTGCCAGCAGTTCCTTCCCGGGGGGAGGTGAAGCTTTCTTT	CASSSFPGGGEAFF
TRBJ1-2	TRBV7-2	.	.	TGTGCCAGCCCCTCGCTCAGGGGTGCTAACTATGGCTACACCTTC	CASPSLRGANYGYTF
TRBJ2-7	TRBV7-9	.	.	TGTGCCAGCAGCCCAAACCCCGCGGTGGGATCCTACGAGCAGTACTTC	CASSPNPAVGSYEQYF
TRBJ2-3	TRBV4-3	.	.	TGCGCCAGCAGCCAAGATGGTGCAGGAAGCACAGATACGCAGTATTTT	CASSQDGAGSTDTQYF
TRBJ1-5	TRBV19	.	.	TGTGCCAGTACCCTGGACAGTCTGTATAGCAATCAGCCCCAGCATTTT	CASTLDSLYSNQPQHF
TRBJ1-5	TRBV29-1	few	.	TGCAGCGTTGAGTTAGGGGGCAATCAGCCCCAGCATTTT	CSVELGGNQPQHF
TRBJ1-1	TRBV2	.	.	TGTGCCACCCTAGATAGGTGGGACACTGAAGCTTTCTTT	CATLDRWDTEAFF
TRBJ2-5	TRBV20-1	few	TRBD2	TGCAGTGCTACGGTTGCGGGGGGAACACAAGAGACCCAGTACTTC	CSATVAGGTQETQYF
TRBJ1-2	TRBV27	few	.	TGTGCCAGCAGTTTATCCGCAACAGGGCTGAACTATGGCTACACCTTC	CASSLSATGLNYGYTF
TRBJ2-2	TRBV25-1	.	TRBD2	TGTGCCAGCAGTGAATACGGGGGGTCCAGGAACACCGGGGAGCTGTTTTTT	CASSEYGGSRNTGELFF
TRBJ1-3	TRBV7-9	few	TRBD1	TGTGCCAGCAGAGGTGACAGGGCCTCTGGAAACACCATATATTTT	CASRGDRASGNTIYF
TRBJ2-1	TRBV7-2	many	.	TGTGCCAGCAGCTTAGCATGGGGCGAGAGCTACAATGAGCAGTTCTTC	CASSLAWGESYNEQFF
TRBJ1-1	TRBV5-6	.	.	TGTGCCAGCAGCACTGGAGCCGCCCGCGCTTTCTTT	CASSTGAARAFF
TRBJ2-3	TRBV7-9	many	.	TGTGCCAGCAGCCAACCTCGAGATACGCAGTATTTT	CASSQPRDTQYF
TRBJ2-7	TRBV7-2	many	.	TGTGCCAGCAGCTTCCGGGACGGATACTACGAGCAGTACTTC	CASSFRDGYYEQYF
TRBJ1-2	TRBV28	.	TRBD1	TGTGCCAGCAGTTTAGGGACAGGGAAAACGAAACGGGATGGCTACACCTTC	CASSLGTGKTKRDGYTF
TRBJ2-5	TRBV4-2	.	.	TGTGCTAGCAGCCAAGGGGGGAGCGGGGAAGAGACCCAGTACTTC	CASSQGGSGEETQYF
TRBJ2-1	TRBV7-2	many	TRBD2	TGTGCCAGCAGCCTACGGCGGGGGGGCGTCAACAATGAGCAGTTCTTC	CASSLRRGGVNNEQFF
TRBJ2-5	TRBV29-1	few	TRBD1	TGCAGCGTCGGGGACAGATTACCATTAGGGGAGACCCAGTACTTC	CSVGDRLPLGETQYF
TRBJ1-5	TRBV2	.	.	TGTGCCAGCAGTGAAGGGGTGACTAGTGATCAGCCCCAGCATTTT	CASSEGVTSDQPQHF
TRBJ1-5	TRBV2	.	.	TGTGCCAGCAGGGCGGACGAGGCGCGGCAGCCCCAGCATTTT	CASRADEARQPQHF
TRBJ2-1	TRBV7-9	few	.	TGTGCCAGCAGCTTCCCGAAAGGGGGGACGGACAATGAGCAGTTCTTC	CASSFPKGGTDNEQFF